This T cell receptor beta chain is from a study of OX40 agonist ivuxolimab in advanced cancers. Clones were sequenced by immunoSEQ multiplex PCR, and TCRdb holds only the in-frame ones, with some missing. The sample shows about 92,000 clones, 84% of them seen only once. Germline V gene lookup returns CDR1 ENHRY and CDR2 SYGVKD. CDR3 size: 12 residues. J was trimmed by 2 bases and V by 8 bases; bases with no gene match: 3. Sequencing used CD4+ or CD8+ T cells sorted from blood, obtained in a trial of the OX40 agonist ivuxolimab. The sequence came from an adult with an advanced solid tumor such as melanoma, head and neck, liver or kidney cancer. The rearrangement uses TRBV10-3 and TRBJ2-7; 7 bases match TRBD1. The CDR3 DNA follows: TGTGCCATCCGGGACAGACCCTACGAGCAGTACTTC. This gives the protein CAIRDRPYEQYF.